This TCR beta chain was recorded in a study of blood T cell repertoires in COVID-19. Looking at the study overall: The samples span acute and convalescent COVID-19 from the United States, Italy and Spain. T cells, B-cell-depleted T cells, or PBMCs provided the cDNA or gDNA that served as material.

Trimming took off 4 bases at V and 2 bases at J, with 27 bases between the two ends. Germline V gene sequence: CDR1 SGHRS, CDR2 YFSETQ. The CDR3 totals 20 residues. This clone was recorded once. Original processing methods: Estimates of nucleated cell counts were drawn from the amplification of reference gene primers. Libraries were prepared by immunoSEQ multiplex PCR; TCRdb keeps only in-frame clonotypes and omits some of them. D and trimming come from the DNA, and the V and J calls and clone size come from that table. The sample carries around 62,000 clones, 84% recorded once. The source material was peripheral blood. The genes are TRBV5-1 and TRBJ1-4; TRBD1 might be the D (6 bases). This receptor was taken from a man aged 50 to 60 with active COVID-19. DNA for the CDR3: TGCGCCAGCAGCGCTGCCTCGGGGTTTTTTGCAGGGGAGACTAATGAAAAACTGTTTTTT. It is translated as CASSAASGFFAGETNEKLFF.